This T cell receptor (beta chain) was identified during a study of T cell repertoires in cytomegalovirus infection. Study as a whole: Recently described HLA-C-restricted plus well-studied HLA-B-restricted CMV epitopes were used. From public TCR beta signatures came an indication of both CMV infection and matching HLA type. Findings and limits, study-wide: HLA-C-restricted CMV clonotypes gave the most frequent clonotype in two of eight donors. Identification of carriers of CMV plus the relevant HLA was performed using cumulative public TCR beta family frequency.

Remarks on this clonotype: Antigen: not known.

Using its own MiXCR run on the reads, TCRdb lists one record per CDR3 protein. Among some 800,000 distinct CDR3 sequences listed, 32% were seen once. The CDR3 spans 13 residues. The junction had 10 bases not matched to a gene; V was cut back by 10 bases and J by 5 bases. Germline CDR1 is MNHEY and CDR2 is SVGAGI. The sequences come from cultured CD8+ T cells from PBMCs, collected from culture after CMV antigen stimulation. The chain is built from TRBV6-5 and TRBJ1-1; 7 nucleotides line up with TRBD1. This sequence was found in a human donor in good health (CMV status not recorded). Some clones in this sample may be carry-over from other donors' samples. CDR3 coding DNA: TGTGCCACTCCGGGACAGAAGAATACTGAAGCTTTCTTT. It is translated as CATPGQKNTEAFF.